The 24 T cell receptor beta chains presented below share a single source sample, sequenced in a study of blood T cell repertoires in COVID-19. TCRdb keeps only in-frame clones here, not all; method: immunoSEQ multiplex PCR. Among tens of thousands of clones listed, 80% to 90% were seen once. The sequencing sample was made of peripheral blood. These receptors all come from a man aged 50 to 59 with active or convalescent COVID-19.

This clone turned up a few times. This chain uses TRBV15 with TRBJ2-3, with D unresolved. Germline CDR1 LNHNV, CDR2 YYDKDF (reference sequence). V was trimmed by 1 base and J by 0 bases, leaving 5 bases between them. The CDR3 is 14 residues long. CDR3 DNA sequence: TGTGCCACCAGCAGAGTCCCTAGCACAGATACGCAGTATTTT. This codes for CATSRVPSTDTQYF.

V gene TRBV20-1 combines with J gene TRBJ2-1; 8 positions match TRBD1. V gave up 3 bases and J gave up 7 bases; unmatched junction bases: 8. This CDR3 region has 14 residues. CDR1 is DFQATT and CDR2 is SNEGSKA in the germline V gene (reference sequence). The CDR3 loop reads CSASGQGGWNEQFF. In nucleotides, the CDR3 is TGCAGTGCTAGTGGACAGGGTGGTTGGAATGAGCAGTTCTTC.

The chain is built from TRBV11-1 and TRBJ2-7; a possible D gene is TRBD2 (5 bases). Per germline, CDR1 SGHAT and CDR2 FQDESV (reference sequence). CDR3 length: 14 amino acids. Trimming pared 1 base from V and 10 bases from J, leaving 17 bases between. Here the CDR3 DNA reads TGTGCCAGCAGCTTAGGACCAACTCGAGGGCAACAGTACTTC. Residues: CASSLGPTRGQQYF.

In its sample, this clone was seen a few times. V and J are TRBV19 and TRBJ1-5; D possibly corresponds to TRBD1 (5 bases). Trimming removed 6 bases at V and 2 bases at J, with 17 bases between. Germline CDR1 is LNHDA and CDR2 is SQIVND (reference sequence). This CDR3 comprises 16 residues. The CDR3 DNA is TGTGCCAGTAGGCCCCAATTAGGGGTGGGCAATCAGCCCCAGCATTTT. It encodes CASRPQLGVGNQPQHF.

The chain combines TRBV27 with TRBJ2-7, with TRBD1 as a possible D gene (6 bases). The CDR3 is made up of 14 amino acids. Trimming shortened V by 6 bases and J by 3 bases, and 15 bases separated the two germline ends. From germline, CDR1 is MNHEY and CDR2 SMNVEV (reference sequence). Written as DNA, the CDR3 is TGTGCCAGCAGGGTGAGGGACATGGGCTACGAGCAGTACTTC. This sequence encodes CASRVRDMGYEQYF.

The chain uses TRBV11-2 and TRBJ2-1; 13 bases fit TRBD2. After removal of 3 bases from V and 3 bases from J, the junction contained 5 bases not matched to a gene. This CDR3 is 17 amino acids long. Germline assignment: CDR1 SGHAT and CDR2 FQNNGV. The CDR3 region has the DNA TGTGCCAGCAGCTTCACTAGCGGGAGGGCCCTCTACAATGAGCAGTTCTTC. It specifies CASSFTSGRALYNEQFF.

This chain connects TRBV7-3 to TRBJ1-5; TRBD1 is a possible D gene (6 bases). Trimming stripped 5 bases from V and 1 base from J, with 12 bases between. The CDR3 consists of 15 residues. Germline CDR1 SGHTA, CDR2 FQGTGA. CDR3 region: CASSPQGLSNQPQHF. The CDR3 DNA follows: TGTGCCAGCAGCCCACAGGGTCTGAGCAATCAGCCCCAGCATTTT.

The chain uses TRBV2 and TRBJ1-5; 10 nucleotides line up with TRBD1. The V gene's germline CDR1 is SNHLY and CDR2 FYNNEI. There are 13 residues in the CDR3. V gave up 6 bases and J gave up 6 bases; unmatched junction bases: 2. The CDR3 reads CASRGQGGQPQHF. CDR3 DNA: TGTGCCAGCAGAGGACAGGGGGGTCAGCCCCAGCATTTT.

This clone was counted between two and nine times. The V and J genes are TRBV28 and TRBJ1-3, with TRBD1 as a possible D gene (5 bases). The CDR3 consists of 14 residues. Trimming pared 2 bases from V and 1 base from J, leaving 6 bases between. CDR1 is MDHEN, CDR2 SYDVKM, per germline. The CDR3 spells CASSLGTSGNTIYF. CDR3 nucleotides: TGTGCCAGCAGTTTAGGGACTTCTGGAAACACCATATATTTT.

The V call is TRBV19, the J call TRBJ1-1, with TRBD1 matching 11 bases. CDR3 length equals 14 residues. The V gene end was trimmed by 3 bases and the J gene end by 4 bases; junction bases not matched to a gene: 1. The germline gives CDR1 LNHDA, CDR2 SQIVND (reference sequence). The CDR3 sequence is CASSIGTGGTEAFF. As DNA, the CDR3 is TGTGCCAGTAGTATCGGGACAGGGGGCACTGAAGCTTTCTTT.

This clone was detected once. CDR3 DNA sequence: TGTGCCAGCAGCGGGGGGACTAGCGGGAGGGCCCATGAGCAGTTCTTC. Residues: CASSGGTSGRAHEQFF. The J gene is TRBJ2-1, the V gene TRBV5-4; TRBD2 aligns across 16 bases. V gave up 4 bases and J gave up 8 bases; unmatched junction bases: 6. Germline-derived CDR1 and CDR2 are SGHNT and YYREEE (reference sequence). This CDR3 spans 16 amino acids.

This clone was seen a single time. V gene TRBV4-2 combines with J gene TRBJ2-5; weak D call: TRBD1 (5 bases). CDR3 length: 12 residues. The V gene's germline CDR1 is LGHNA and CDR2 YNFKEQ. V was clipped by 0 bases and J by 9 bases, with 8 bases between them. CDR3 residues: CASSQDSRAQYF. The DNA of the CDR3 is TGTGCCAGCAGCCAAGACTCCAGGGCCCAGTACTTC.

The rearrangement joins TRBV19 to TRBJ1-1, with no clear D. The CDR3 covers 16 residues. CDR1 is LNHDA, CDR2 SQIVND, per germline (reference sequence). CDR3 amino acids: CATVEAGGFSPSGAFF. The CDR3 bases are TGTGCTACCGTTGAGGCAGGAGGATTCTCTCCGTCGGGAGCTTTCTTT.

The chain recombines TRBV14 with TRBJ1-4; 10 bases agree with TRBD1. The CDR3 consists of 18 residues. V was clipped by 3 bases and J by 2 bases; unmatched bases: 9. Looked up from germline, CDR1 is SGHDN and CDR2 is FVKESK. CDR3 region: CASSQGTGEFWTNEKLFF. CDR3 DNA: TGTGCCAGCAGCCAGGGGACAGGGGAGTTTTGGACTAATGAAAAACTGTTTTTT.

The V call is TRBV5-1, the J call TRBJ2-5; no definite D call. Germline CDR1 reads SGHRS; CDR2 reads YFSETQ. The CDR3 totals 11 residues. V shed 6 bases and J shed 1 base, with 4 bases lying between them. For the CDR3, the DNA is TGCGCCAGCACCCGCCAAGAGACCCAGTACTTC. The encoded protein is CASTRQETQYF.

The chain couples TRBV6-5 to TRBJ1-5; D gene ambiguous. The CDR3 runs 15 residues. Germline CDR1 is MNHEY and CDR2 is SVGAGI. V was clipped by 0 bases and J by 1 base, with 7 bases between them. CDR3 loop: CASSYSGRSNQPQHF. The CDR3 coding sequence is TGTGCCAGCAGTTACTCTGGCCGAAGCAATCAGCCCCAGCATTTT.

CDR3 nucleotide sequence: TGTGCCAGTGCCTCAACCTCTAGCGGCTACAGCACAGATACGCAGTATTTT. Amino acid sequence: CASASTSSGYSTDTQYF. The chain joins TRBV19 to TRBJ2-3; 7 positions agree with TRBD2. V trimming: 8 bases; J trimming: 0 bases; junction bases outside the gene matches: 14. Germline CDR1 reads LNHDA; CDR2 reads SQIVND (reference sequence). The CDR3 loop spans 17 amino acids.

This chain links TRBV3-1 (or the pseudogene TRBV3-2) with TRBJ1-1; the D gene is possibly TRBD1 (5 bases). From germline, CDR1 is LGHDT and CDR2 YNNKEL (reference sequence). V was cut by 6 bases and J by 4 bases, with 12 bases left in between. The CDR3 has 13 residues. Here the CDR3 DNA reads TGTGCCAGCAGTCAACGGACATCCACTGAAGCTTTCTTT. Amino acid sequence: CASSQRTSTEAFF.

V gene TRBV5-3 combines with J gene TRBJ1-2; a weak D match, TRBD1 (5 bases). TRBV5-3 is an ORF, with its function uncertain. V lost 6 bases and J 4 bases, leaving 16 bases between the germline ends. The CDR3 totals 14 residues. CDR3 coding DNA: TGTGCCAGAAAGGCCTGGGGCACTACCTATGGCTACACCTTC. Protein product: CARKAWGTTYGYTF.

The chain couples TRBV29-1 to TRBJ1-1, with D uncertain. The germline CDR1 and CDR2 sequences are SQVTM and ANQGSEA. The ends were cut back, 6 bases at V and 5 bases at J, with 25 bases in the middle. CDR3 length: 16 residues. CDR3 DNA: TGCAGCGTAAACCCCCTCCCGGGTAACCCTTCTACTGAAGCTTTCTTT. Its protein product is CSVNPLPGNPSTEAFF.

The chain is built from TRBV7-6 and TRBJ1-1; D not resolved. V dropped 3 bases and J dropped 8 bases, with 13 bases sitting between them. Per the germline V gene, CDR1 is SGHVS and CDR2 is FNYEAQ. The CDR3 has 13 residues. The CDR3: CASSFSPHREAFF. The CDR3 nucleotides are TGTGCCAGCAGCTTCTCCCCTCACAGAGAAGCTTTCTTT.

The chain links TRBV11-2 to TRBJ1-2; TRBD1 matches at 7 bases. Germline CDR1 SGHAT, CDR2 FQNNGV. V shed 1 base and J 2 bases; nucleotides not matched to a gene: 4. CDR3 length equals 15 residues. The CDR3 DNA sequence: TGTGCCAGCAGCTTAGGGAGGGGGCTCAACTATGGCTACACCTTC. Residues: CASSLGRGLNYGYTF.

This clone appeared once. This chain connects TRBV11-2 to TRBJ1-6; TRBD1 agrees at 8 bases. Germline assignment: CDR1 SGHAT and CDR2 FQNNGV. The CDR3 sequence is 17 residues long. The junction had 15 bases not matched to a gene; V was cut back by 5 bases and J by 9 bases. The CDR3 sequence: CASSPLGRGRRGSPLHF. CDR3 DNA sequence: TGTGCCAGCAGCCCCTTGGGCAGGGGGCGACGAGGTTCACCCCTCCACTTT.

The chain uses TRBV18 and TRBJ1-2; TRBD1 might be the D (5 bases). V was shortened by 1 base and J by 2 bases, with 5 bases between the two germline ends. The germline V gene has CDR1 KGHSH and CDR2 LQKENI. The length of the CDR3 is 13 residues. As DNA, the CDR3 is TGTGCCAGCTCACCACGACAGAACTATGGCTACACCTTC. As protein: CASSPRQNYGYTF.